These 16 T cell receptor beta chains came from one sample sequenced in a study of identical twins. TCRdb re-derived calls from the 5' RACE reads in MiXCR, one entry per CDR3 protein. Among just under 550,000 distinct CDR3 sequences listed, around 15% were seen once. These data also featured in a second study, about yellow fever vaccine responses in identical twins.

Material for sequencing was CD4+ T cells sorted from blood. These receptors were collected from a woman younger than 35 in good health.

The genes are TRBV10-1 and TRBJ2-1, with 7 bases aligning to TRBD2. With V trimmed by 5 bases and J by 15 bases, 7 bases remained unmatched. The CDR3 is 11 residues long. Germline CDR1 is WNHNN and CDR2 is SYGVQD (reference sequence). CDR3 in amino acids: CASSKGLELFF. The DNA of the CDR3 is TGCGCCAGCAGTAAAGGACTAGAACTGTTCTTC.

This clonotype came up a few times. V gene TRBV6-5 combines with J gene TRBJ2-3; D may correspond to TRBD1 or TRBD2 (5 bases each). V was pared by 2 bases and J by 4 bases, with 10 bases between. The CDR3 contains 14 residues. Germline loops: CDR1 MNHEY, CDR2 SVGAGI. The DNA for the CDR3 is TGTGCCAGCAGTTACCAGCGGACACCAGATACGCAGTATTTT. Its translation is CASSYQRTPDTQYF.

The CDR3 sequence is CATSRDSDTGELFF. The CDR3 DNA reads TGTGCCACCAGCAGAGATTCGGACACCGGGGAGCTGTTTTTT. The chain recombines TRBV15 with TRBJ2-2, with unresolved D. Trimming removed 0 bases at V and 3 bases at J, with 5 bases between. CDR3 length: 14 amino acids. Looked up from germline, CDR1 is LNHNV and CDR2 is YYDKDF (reference sequence).

This sequence joins TRBV6-1 and TRBJ2-1, with 10 positions matching TRBD1. In germline, CDR1 is MNHNS, CDR2 SASEGT. V shed 6 bases, J shed 8 bases, and the junction held 10 bases outside the gene matches. The length of the CDR3 is 15 residues. The CDR3 loop reads CASRKDRGPGDEQFF. The CDR3 DNA reads TGTGCCAGCAGAAAAGACAGGGGGCCGGGGGATGAGCAGTTCTTC.

This clonotype occurred a few times. V usage is TRBV29-1 and J usage is TRBJ1-2; no reliable D call. The germline V gene encodes CDR1 SQVTM and CDR2 ANQGSEA. Trimming left V 3 bases short and J 7 bases short, with 15 bases between. The CDR3 has 13 amino acids. The DNA of the CDR3 is TGCAGCGTTGATTTGGAGGGAGAGTTTGGCTACACCTTC. It yields the protein CSVDLEGEFGYTF.

The chain has TRBV21-1 and TRBJ2-7; TRBD1, the D gene given by the table, was not confirmed from the DNA. TRBV21-1 corresponds to a pseudogene. CDR3 length: 14 amino acids. The CDR3 bases are TGTGCCAGCAGCAAGGACAGGGGGGATTACGAGCAGTACGTC. The encoded protein is CASSKDRGDYEQYV.

The chain uses TRBV28 and TRBJ2-5; 8 positions agree with TRBD1. V shed 5 bases, J shed 5 bases, and the junction held 13 bases outside the gene matches. Germline-derived CDR1 and CDR2 are MDHEN and SYDVKM. The CDR3 extends over 16 amino acids. CDR3 amino acids: CASSPGGQPGMETQYF. The CDR3 bases are TGTGCCAGCAGTCCAGGGGGCCAACCGGGGATGGAGACCCAGTACTTC.

This clonotype was observed many times. The V gene is TRBV6-1, the J gene TRBJ1-3; TRBD1 is a possible D gene (6 bases). Germline lookup yields CDR1 MNHNS and CDR2 SASEGT. V was pared by 5 bases and J by 3 bases, with 11 bases between. CDR3 length: 14 residues. Here the CDR3 reads CASSTGAGGNTIYF. As DNA, the CDR3 is TGTGCCAGCAGTACGGGGGCAGGTGGAAACACCATATATTTT.

The chain employs TRBV12-5 and TRBJ2-3; 10 bases agree with TRBD2. Trimming cost V 1 base and J 0 bases; bases outside gene matches: 4. The CDR3 covers 17 residues. Germline V gene data show CDR1 as LGHNT and CDR2 as FRNRAP. CDR3 loop: CASGLEKLAGSTDTQYF. Here the CDR3 DNA reads TGTGCTAGTGGTTTGGAAAAACTAGCGGGGAGCACAGATACGCAGTATTTT.

The chain employs TRBV5-1 and TRBJ1-2; no definite D call. The CDR3 is made up of 13 amino acids. CDR1 SGHRS and CDR2 YFSETQ come from the germline V gene. V was cut by 4 bases and J by 2 bases, with 9 bases left in between. The CDR3 DNA is TGCGCCAGCAGCCAAACACAAAACTATGGCTACACCTTC. Translation gives CASSQTQNYGYTF.

This clonotype was detected a few times. The chain has TRBV29-1 and TRBJ2-1; D ambiguous. CDR1 is SQVTM and CDR2 is ANQGSEA in the germline V gene. Trimming cost V 8 bases and J 2 bases, with 7 bases left between them. The CDR3 is made up of 11 amino acids. The DNA for the CDR3 is TGCAGCAAGAAAGCCTACAATGAGCAGTTCTTC. It translates to CSKKAYNEQFF.

The V and J genes are TRBV6-2 or TRBV6-3 and TRBJ2-3; tentative D call: TRBD1 (5 bases). Per germline, CDR1 MNHEY and CDR2 SVGEGT. The CDR3 is made up of 14 amino acids. V dropped 0 bases and J dropped 3 bases, with 7 bases sitting between them. CDR3 nucleotides: TGTGCCAGCAGTTACTCGCAGGGTACAGATACGCAGTATTTT. Translation gives CASSYSQGTDTQYF.

In its sample, this clonotype was seen a few times. The chain couples TRBV5-6 to TRBJ2-2; tentatively, D is TRBD1 or TRBD2 (5 bases each). This CDR3 is 15 amino acids long. From germline, CDR1 is SGHDT and CDR2 YYEEEE. V shed 1 base and J shed 4 bases, with 11 bases lying between them. CDR3 amino acids: CASSLFQGPTGELFF. The DNA of the CDR3 is TGTGCCAGCAGCTTGTTTCAGGGACCCACCGGGGAGCTGTTTTTT.

This chain connects TRBV28 to TRBJ1-1; D not resolved. This CDR3 is 12 amino acids long. The V and J ends lost 7 bases and 0 bases respectively, with 6 bases between them. CDR1 and CDR2 (germline): MDHEN, SYDVKM. The CDR3 sequence: CASISLNTEAFF. The CDR3, as DNA: TGTGCCAGCATCTCTCTGAACACTGAAGCTTTCTTT. Variable domain in full (rest from reference TRBV28 and TRBJ1-1): DVKVTQSSRYLVKRTGEKVFLECVQDMDHENMFWYRQDPGLGLRLIYFSYDVKMKEKGDIPEGYSVSREKKERFSLILESASTNQTSMYLCASISLNTEAFFGQGTRLTVV.

The table lists this clonotype with a few counts. This sequence joins TRBV5-1 and TRBJ2-5, with 7 positions matching TRBD1. Germline V gene sequence: CDR1 SGHRS, CDR2 YFSETQ. Trimming removed 4 bases from V and 2 bases from J; junction bases left unmatched: 11. The CDR3 runs to 16 residues. The DNA for the CDR3 is TGCGCCAGCAGCCTTCGACAGGGAGTGCATCAAGAGACCCAGTACTTC. Translating gives CASSLRQGVHQETQYF.

The rearrangement joins TRBV14 to TRBJ2-5; D is ambiguous. CDR1 and CDR2 from the germline V gene are SGHDN and FVKESK. This CDR3 has 13 residues. V lost 0 bases and J 9 bases, leaving 11 bases between the germline ends. This CDR3 reads CASSQDSVTSQYF. Here the CDR3 DNA reads TGTGCCAGCAGCCAAGATTCTGTTACGTCCCAGTACTTC.